What follows are 2 T cell receptor beta chains derived from one specimen sequenced in a study of blood T cells in healthy people across ages. The authors ran a second PCR of roughly 6 to 12 cycles using a sample-barcoded 5' primer and a J-beta primer mix. TCRdb analysed the 5' RACE reads with MiXCR anew, one entry per CDR3 protein. The data contain around 1.7 million distinct CDR3 sequences, 28% of them singletons. Sequences were obtained from blood. All receptors come from a young woman in good health.

The V call is TRBV11-2, the J call TRBJ1-4; D is perhaps TRBD1 (5 bases). From germline, CDR1 is SGHAT and CDR2 FQNNGV. The CDR3 sequence is 14 residues long. V shed 7 bases and J shed 6 bases, with 15 bases lying between them. The CDR3 sequence is CASTRAGWDEKLFF. Written as DNA, the CDR3 is TGTGCCAGCACCAGGGCAGGGTGGGATGAAAAACTGTTTTTT.

V and J are TRBV28 and TRBJ2-4; D is unresolved. The CDR3 sequence is 16 residues long. The V end lost 5 bases, the J end lost 1 base, and 15 bases lay between the germline ends. Germline lookup yields CDR1 MDHEN and CDR2 SYDVKM. The chain's CDR3 is CASSLFGWQAKNIQYF. As DNA, the CDR3 is TGTGCCAGCAGTCTATTCGGGTGGCAGGCCAAAAACATTCAGTACTTC.